This T cell receptor (beta chain) appears in the sequencing data of a study of memory CD8 T cells in hepatitis C reinfection. At the level of the study: Samples late or after reinfection came 12 to 24 weeks post-detection. Whole-study results and caveats: With roughly 5 donors, public clonotype conclusions could not be definitive.

The protocol was immunoSEQ multiplex PCR, while the TCRdb copy is restricted to in-frame clones and leaves out a portion. The sample lists some 44,000 clones; 85% to 90% were seen once. V shed 5 bases and J shed 15 bases, with 11 bases lying between them. CDR1 is SEHNR and CDR2 is FQNEAQ in the germline V gene (reference sequence). CDR3 length: 11 residues. Time point denoted: late/post reinfection, 12 to 24 weeks after detection. The sorted cells went straight to TCR sequencing with no prior in vitro expansion. People who inject drugs from Montreal's HEPCO study were the donors. Regarding this clone: Its target is unknown.

The sample consisted of naive CD8+ T cells sorted from blood. V is TRBV7-9 and J is TRBJ1-6; D call uncertain. The sequence was collected from a man between 18 and 35 years old with hepatitis C virus infection. CDR3 sequence reads: CASSQADDLHF. CDR3 DNA sequence: TGTGCCAGCAGCCAGGCCGATGACCTCCACTTT.